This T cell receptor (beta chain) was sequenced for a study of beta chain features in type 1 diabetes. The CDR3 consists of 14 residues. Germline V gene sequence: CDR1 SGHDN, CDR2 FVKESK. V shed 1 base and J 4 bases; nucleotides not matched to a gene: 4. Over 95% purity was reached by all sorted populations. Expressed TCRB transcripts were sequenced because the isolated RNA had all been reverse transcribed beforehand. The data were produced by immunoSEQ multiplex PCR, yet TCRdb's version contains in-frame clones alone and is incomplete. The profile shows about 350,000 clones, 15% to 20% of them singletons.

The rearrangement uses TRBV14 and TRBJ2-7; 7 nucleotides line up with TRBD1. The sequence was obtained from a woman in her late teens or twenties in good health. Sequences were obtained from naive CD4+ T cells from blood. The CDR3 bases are TGTGCCAGCAGCCAAGGGTCAGGGGGATACGAGCAGTACTTC. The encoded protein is CASSQGSGGYEQYF.